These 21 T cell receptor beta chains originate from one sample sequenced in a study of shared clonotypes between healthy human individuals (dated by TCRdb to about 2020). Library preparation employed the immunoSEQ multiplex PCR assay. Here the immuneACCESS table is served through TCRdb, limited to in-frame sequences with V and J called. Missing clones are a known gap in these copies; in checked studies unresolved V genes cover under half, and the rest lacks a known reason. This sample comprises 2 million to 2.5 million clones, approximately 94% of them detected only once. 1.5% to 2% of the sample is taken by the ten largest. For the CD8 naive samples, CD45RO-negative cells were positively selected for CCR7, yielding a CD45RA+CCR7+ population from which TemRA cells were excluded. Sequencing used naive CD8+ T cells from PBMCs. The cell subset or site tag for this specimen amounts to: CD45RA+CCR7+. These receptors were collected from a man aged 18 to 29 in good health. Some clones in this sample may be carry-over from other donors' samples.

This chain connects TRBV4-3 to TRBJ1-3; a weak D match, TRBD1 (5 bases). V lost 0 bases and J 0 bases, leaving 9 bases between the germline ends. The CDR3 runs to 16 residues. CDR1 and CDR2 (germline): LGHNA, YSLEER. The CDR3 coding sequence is TGCGCCAGCAGCCAAGAGCGGGGGTCCTCTGGAAACACCATATATTTT. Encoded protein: CASSQERGSSGNTIYF.

CDR3 sequence (DNA): TGTGCCAGCAGCTTACTTATGAGGTCCTACAATGAGCAGTTCTTC. It encodes CASSLLMRSYNEQFF. The chain employs TRBV7-2 and TRBJ2-1; D call uncertain. Between the trimmed V and J ends, which lost 2 bases and 1 base, there was a span of 9 bases. The CDR3 spans 15 residues. Germline-derived CDR1 and CDR2 are SGHTA and FQGNSA.

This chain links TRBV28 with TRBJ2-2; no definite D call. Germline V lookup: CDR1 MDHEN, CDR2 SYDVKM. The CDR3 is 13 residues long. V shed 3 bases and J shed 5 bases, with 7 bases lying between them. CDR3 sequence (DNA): TGTGCCAGCAGTTTCGATCGGACCGGGGAGCTGTTTTTT. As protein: CASSFDRTGELFF. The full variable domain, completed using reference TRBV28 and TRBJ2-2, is DVKVTQSSRYLVKRTGEKVFLECVQDMDHENMFWYRQDPGLGLRLIYFSYDVKMKEKGDIPEGYSVSREKKERFSLILESASTNQTSMYLCASSFDRTGELFFGEGSRLTVL.

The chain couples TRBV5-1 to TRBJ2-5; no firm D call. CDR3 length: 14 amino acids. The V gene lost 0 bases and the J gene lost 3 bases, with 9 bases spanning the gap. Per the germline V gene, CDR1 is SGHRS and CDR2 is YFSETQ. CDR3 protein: CASSLVVREETQYF. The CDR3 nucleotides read TGCGCCAGCAGCTTGGTGGTCAGAGAAGAGACCCAGTACTTC.

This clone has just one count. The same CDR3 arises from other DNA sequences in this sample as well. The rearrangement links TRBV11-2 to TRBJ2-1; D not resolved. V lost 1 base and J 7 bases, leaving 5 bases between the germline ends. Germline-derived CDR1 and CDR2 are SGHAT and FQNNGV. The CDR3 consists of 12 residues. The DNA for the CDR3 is TGTGCCAGCAGCTTAGCCAGAAATGAGCAGTTCTTC. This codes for CASSLARNEQFF.

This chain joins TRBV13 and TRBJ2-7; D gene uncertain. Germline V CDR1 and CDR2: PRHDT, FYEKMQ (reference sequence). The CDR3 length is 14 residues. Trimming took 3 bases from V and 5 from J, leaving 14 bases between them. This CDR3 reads CASSLGARRDEQYF. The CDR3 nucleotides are TGTGCCAGCAGCTTGGGCGCTAGACGGGACGAGCAGTACTTC.

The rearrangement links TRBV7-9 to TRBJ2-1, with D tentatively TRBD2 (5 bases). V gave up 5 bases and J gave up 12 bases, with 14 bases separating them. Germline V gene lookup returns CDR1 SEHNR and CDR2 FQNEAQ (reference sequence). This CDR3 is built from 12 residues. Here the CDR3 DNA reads TGTGCCAGCAGCCCGTCGGGGAGTGGGCAGTTCTTC. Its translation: CASSPSGSGQFF.

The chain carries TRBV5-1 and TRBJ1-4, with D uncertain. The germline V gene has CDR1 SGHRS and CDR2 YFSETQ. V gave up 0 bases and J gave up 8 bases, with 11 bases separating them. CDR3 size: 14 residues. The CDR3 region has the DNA TGCGCCAGCAGCTTGGTTGGGGTTGGGGAAAAACTGTTTTTT. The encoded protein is CASSLVGVGEKLFF.

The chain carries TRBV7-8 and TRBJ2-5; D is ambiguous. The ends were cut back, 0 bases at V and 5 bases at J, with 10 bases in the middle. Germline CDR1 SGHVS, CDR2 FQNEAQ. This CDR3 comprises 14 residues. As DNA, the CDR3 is TGTGCCAGCAGCTTAGCGGAAAGAATGGAGACCCAGTACTTC. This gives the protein CASSLAERMETQYF.

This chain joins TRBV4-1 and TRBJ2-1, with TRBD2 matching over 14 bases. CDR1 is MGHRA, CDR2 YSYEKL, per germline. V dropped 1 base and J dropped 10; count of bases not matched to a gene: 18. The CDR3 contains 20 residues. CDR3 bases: TGCGCCAGCAGCCAAGGTAAGGGTAAGCCGGGACTAGCGGGAGCACTGGAGCAGTTCTTC. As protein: CASSQGKGKPGLAGALEQFF.

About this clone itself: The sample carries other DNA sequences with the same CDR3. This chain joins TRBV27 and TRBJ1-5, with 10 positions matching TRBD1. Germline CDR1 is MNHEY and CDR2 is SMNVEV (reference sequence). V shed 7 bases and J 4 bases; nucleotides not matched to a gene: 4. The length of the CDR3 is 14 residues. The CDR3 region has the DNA TGTGCCAGCACCCGGACAGGGGGAAATCAGCCCCAGCATTTT. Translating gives CASTRTGGNQPQHF.

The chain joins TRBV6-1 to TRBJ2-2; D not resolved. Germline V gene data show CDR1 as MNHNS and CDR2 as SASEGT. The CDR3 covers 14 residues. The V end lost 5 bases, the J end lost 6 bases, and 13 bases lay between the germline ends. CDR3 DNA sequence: TGTGCCAGCAGTCTGGAGCGCGCCCCCGGGGAGCTGTTTTTT. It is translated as CASSLERAPGELFF.

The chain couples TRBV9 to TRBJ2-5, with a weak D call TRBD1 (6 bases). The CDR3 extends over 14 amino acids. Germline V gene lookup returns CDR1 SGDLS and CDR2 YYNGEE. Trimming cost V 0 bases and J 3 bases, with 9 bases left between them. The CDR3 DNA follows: TGTGCCAGCAGCGTAGACAGGGCCGAAGAGACCCAGTACTTC. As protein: CASSVDRAEETQYF.

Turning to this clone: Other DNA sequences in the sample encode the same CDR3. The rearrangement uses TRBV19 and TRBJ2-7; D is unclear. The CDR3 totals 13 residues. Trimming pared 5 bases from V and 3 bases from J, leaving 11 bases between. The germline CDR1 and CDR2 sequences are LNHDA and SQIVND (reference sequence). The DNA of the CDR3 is TGTGCCAGTAGTCCCTCGGACGGCTACGAGCAGTACTTC. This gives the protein CASSPSDGYEQYF.

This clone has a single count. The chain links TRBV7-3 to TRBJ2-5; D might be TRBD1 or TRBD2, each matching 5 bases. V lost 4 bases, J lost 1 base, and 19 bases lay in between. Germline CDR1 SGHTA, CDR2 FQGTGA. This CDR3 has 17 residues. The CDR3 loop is CASSSRRTRRPQETQYF. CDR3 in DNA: TGTGCCAGCAGCTCCCGGAGGACAAGAAGACCCCAAGAGACCCAGTACTTC.

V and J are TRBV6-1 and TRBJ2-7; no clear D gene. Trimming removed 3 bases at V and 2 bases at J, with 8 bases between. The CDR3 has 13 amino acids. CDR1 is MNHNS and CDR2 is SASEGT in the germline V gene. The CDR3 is CASSEGMAYEQYF. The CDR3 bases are TGTGCCAGCAGTGAGGGGATGGCCTACGAGCAGTACTTC.

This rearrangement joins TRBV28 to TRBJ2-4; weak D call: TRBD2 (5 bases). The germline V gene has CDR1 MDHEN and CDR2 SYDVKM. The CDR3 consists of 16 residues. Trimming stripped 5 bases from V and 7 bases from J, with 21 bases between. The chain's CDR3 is CASSPRETQGWNIQYF. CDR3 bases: TGTGCCAGCAGTCCGAGGGAAACCCAAGGTTGGAACATTCAGTACTTC.

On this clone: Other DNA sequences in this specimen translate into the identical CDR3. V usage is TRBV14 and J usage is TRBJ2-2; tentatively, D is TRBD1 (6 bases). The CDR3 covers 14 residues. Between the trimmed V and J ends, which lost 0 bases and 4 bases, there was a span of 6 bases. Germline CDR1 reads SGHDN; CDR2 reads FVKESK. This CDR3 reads CASSQDRGTGELFF. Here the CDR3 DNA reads TGTGCCAGCAGCCAAGACAGGGGCACCGGGGAGCTGTTTTTT.

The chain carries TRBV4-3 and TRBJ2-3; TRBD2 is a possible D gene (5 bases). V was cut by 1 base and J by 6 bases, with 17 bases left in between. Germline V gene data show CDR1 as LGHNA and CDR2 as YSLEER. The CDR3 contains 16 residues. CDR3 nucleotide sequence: TGCGCCAGCAGCCAAGCCAGCGGCGAGCCTTGGGATACGCAGTATTTT. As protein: CASSQASGEPWDTQYF.

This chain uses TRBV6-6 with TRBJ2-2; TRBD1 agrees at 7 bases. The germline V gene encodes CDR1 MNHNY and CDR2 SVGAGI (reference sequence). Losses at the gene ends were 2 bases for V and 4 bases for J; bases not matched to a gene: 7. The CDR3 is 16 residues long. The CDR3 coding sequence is TGTGCCAGCAGTTACGCTAGGGGGCATGGCACCGGGGAGCTGTTTTTT. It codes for CASSYARGHGTGELFF.

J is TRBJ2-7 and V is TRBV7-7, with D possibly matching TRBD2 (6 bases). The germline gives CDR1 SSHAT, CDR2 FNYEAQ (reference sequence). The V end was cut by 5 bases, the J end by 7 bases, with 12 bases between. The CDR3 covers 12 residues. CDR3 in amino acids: CASSPRGQEQYF. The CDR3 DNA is TGTGCCAGCAGCCCGCGGGGCCAGGAGCAGTACTTC.